This T cell receptor beta chain was identified during a study of blood T cells in healthy people across ages. Study background: For every two T cells, template switching captured about one barcoded beta molecule.

Primed by a sample-barcoded 5' primer and a J-beta primer mix, a second PCR proceeded for about 7 to 12 cycles. TCRdb fed the 5' RACE reads into MiXCR, producing one record per CDR3 protein. The table lists around 670,000 distinct CDR3 sequences, approximately 30% of them singletons, with 15% to 18% in the top ten. Researchers collected approximately 9.5 milliliters of peripheral blood from every single donor. Regarding this clonotype: The antigen is undetermined.

Study findings and constraints: Conclusively comparing naive with antigen-experienced cells was impossible with unsorted PBMCs.

Germline-derived CDR1 and CDR2 are DFQATT and SNEGSKA (reference sequence). V was trimmed by 6 bases and J by 3 bases, leaving 9 bases between them. This CDR3 is built from 11 residues. Source material: blood. The source of this sequence is a woman of 80 years or more in good health. The chain has TRBV20-1 and TRBJ2-7, with D perhaps TRBD1 (6 bases). The CDR3 spells CSAEGDYEQYF. The CDR3, as DNA: TGCAGTGCCGAGGGGGACTACGAGCAGTACTTC.